One and the same sample provided the 5 T cell receptor beta chains below, sequenced in a study of blood T cell repertoires in COVID-19. Some clones are missing from TCRdb's copy, which holds only in-frame ones; the method was immunoSEQ multiplex PCR. Of under 300,000 clones in the sample, around 88% were seen once. The specimen sequenced was PBMCs or T cells enriched from blood (not recorded which). The receptors originated from a woman between 40 and 55 years old with acute COVID-19.

The rearrangement uses TRBV24-1 and TRBJ2-4; 9 bases agree with TRBD1. This CDR3 contains 20 residues. V shed 2 bases, J shed 0 bases, and the junction held 13 bases outside the gene matches. Per germline, CDR1 KGHDR and CDR2 SFDVKD. This chain's CDR3 is CATSDSVDRGHILAKNIQYF. In DNA, the CDR3 is TGTGCCACCAGTGATTCAGTGGACAGGGGCCACATACTAGCCAAAAACATTCAGTACTTC.

The V gene is TRBV6-5, the J gene TRBJ1-2; a weak D match, TRBD1 (6 bases). Trimming left V 0 bases short and J 4 bases short, with 15 bases between. CDR1 and CDR2 from the germline V gene are MNHEY and SVGAGI. The CDR3 is 16 residues long. The CDR3 region has the DNA TGTGCCAGCAGTTACTCCGGCGGGGGCGACGGCTATGGCTACACCTTC. Residues: CASSYSGGGDGYGYTF.

This clone has more than one count but fewer than ten. This rearrangement joins TRBV18 to TRBJ1-5; TRBD1 matches 10 bases. This CDR3 contains 16 residues. The V and J ends lost 3 bases and 3 bases, in that order; junction bases with no gene match: 5. Germline values: CDR1 KGHSH, CDR2 LQKENI. The CDR3 protein is CASSPRDRGDNQPQHF. The CDR3 nucleotides read TGTGCCAGCTCACCCCGGGACAGGGGTGACAATCAGCCCCAGCATTTT.

This chain links TRBV7-2 with TRBJ1-6; D unresolved. The CDR3 is 14 residues long. V lost 2 bases to trimming and J lost 9 bases, with 11 bases between them. Per germline, CDR1 SGHTA and CDR2 FQGNSA. CDR3 amino acids: CASSLMRVASPLHF. The CDR3 nucleotides are TGTGCCAGCAGCTTAATGCGGGTTGCTTCACCCCTCCACTTT.

The gene calls are TRBV30 and TRBJ1-5; the match to TRBD1 covers 7 bases. The J segment lost 3 bases and the V segment lost 5 bases, leaving 4 bases of the junction unmatched. Germline V gene lookup returns CDR1 GTSNPN and CDR2 SVGIG (reference sequence). This CDR3 is 13 amino acids long. This CDR3 reads CAWGQAINQPQHF. Here the CDR3 DNA reads TGTGCCTGGGGACAGGCGATCAATCAGCCCCAGCATTTT.